This T cell receptor beta chain was identified during a study of T cells in Graves' hyperthyroidism and ophthalmopathy. On this clonotype itself: The target antigen is unknown.

Study findings and constraints: Ophthalmopathy onset followed model prediction by a median around six months.

V dropped 5 bases and J dropped 4 bases, with 14 bases sitting between them. CDR3 length: 14 amino acids. Germline V gene data show CDR1 as SGHTA and CDR2 as FQGNSA. TCR beta CDR3 regions were amplified from RNA. Initially, a first-round RT-PCR of the TCR CDR3 employed the HTBI primer set. In TCRdb, the multiplex PCR reads were re-called with MiXCR into one record per CDR3 protein. The sample gives roughly 580,000 distinct CDR3 sequences, 46% of which show up once; about 8.2% is in the top ten. The gene calls are TRBV7-2 and TRBJ1-2; D remains ambiguous. Sample: peripheral blood or thyroid tissue (not recorded which). The TCR comes from a woman between 18 and 29 years old with Graves' hyperthyroidism. The CDR3 loop is CASSQDGYLYGYTF. In nucleotides, the CDR3 is TGTGCCAGCAGCCAAGACGGATACCTCTATGGCTACACCTTC.